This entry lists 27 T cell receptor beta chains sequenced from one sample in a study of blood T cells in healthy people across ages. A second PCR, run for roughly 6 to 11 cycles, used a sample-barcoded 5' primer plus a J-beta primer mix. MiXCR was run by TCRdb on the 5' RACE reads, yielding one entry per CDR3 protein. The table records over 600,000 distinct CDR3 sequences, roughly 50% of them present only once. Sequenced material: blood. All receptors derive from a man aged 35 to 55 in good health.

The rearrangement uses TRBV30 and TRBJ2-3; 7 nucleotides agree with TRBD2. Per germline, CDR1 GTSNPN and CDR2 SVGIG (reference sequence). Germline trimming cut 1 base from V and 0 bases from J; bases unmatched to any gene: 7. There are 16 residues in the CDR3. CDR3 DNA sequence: TGTGCCTGGAGTGGGTTAGGCGGGGGAAGCACAGATACGCAGTATTTT. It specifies CAWSGLGGGSTDTQYF.

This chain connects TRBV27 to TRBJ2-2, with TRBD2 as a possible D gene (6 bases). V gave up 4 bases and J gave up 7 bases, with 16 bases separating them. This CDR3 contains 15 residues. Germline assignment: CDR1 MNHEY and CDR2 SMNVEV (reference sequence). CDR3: CASSSDGTRGGELFF. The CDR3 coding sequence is TGTGCCAGCAGTTCAGACGGGACTCGGGGCGGGGAGCTGTTTTTT.

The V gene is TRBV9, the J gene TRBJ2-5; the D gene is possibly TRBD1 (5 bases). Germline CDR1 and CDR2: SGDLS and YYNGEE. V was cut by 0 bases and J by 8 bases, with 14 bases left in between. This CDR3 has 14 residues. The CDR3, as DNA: TGTGCCAGCAGCGTAGCAGTCCAGGGTTCAACCCAGTACTTC. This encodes CASSVAVQGSTQYF.

The CDR3 bases are TGTGCCAGCCGAACCCGACAGGGGCTGGCTGGGGCCAACGTCCTGACTTTC. This sequence encodes CASRTRQGLAGANVLTF. V is TRBV28 and J is TRBJ2-6, with 8 bases identical to TRBD1. The junction had 11 bases not matched to a gene; V was cut back by 8 bases and J by 2 bases. Looked up from germline, CDR1 is MDHEN and CDR2 is SYDVKM. The CDR3 loop spans 17 amino acids.

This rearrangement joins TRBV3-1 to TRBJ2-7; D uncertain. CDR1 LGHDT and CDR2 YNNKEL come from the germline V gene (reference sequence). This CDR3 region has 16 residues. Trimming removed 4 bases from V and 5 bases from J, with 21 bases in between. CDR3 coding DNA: TGTGCCAGCAGCCGTACTATCGGACCTTCCAATAACGAGCAGTACTTC. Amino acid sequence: CASSRTIGPSNNEQYF.

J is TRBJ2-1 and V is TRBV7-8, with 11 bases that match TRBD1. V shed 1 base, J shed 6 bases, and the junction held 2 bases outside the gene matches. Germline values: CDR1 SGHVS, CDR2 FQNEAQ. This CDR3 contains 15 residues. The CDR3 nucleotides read TGTGCCAGCAGCTTAGAGGGACAGGGGGTCAATGAGCAGTTCTTC. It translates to CASSLEGQGVNEQFF.

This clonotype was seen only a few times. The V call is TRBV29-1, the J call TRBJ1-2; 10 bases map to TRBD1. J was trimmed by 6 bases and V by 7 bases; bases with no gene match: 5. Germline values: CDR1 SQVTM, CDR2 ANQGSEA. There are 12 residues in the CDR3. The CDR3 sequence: CSGGGQGHGYTF. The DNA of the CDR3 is TGCAGCGGTGGGGGACAGGGGCATGGCTACACCTTC.

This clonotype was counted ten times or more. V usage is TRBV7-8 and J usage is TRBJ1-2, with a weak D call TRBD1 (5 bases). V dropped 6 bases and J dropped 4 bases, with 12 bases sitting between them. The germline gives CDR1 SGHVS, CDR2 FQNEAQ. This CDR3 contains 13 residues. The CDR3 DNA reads TGTGCCAGCAGTTTGGGCGGGGCCTATGGCTACACCTTC. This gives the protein CASSLGGAYGYTF.

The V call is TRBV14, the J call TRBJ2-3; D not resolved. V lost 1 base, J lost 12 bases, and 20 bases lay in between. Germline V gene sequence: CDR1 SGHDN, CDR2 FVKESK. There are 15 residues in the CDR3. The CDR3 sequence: CASSQADTTYALQYF. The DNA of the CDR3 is TGTGCCAGCAGCCAAGCCGACACCACCTACGCACTCCAGTATTTT.

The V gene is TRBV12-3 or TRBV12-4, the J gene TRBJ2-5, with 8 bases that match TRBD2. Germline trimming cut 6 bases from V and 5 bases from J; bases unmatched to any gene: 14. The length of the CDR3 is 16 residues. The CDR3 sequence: CASSPPAGLAQETQYF. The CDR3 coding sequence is TGTGCCAGCAGCCCCCCGGCCGGACTAGCTCAGGAGACCCAGTACTTC.

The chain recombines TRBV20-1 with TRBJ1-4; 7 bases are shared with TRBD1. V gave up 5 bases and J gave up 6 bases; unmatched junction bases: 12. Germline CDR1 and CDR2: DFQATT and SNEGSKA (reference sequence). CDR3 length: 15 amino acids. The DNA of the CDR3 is TGCAGTGCTGCGCTCCGACAGGGTAGGGATGAAAAACTGTTTTTT. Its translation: CSAALRQGRDEKLFF.

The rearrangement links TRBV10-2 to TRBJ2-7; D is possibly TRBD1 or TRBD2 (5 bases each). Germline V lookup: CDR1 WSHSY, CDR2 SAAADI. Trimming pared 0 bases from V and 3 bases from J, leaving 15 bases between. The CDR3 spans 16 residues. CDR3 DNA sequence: TGCGCCAGCAGTGAGTCTAAGCCTAGCCAGGGCTACGAGCAGTACTTC. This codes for CASSESKPSQGYEQYF.

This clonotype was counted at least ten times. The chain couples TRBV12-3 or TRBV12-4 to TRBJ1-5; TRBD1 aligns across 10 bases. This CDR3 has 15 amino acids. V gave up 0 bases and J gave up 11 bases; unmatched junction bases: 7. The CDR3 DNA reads TGTGCCAGCAGTTTAGCCGGGACAGGGGCGGGAGCCCAGCATTTT. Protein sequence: CASSLAGTGAGAQHF.

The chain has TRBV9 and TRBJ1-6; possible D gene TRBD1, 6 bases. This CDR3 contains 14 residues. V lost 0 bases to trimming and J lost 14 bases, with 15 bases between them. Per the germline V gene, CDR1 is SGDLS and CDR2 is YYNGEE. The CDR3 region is CASSVGLSGDTLHF. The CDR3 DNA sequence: TGTGCCAGCAGCGTAGGACTCTCCGGGGACACCCTCCACTTT.

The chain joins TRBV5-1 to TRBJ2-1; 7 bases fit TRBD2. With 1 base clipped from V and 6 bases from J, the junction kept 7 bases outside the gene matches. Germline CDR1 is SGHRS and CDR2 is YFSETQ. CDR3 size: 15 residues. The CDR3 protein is CASSLYWGGGNEQFF. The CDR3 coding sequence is TGCGCCAGCAGCTTGTATTGGGGGGGGGGCAATGAGCAGTTCTTC.

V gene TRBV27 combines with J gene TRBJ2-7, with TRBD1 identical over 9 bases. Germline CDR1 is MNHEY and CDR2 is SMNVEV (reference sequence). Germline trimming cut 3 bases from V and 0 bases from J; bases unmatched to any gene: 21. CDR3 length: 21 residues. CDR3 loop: CASSLIFMGDRDPRRSYEQYF. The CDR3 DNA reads TGTGCCAGCAGTTTGATCTTTATGGGGGACAGGGATCCTCGACGCTCCTACGAGCAGTACTTC.

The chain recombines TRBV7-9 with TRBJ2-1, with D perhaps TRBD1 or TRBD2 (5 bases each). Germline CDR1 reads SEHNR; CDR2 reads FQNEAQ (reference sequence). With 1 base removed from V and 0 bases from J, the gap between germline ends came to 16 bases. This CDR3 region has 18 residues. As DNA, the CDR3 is TGTGCCAGCAGCTTAGTATCGTGGGGACCGAGCTCCTACAATGAGCAGTTCTTC. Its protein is CASSLVSWGPSSYNEQFF.

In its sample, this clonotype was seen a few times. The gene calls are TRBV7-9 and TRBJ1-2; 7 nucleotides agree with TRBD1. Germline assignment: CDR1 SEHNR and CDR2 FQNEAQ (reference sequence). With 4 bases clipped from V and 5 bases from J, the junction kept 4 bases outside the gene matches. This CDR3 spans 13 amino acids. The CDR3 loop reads CASSSGQAYGYTF. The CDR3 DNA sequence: TGTGCCAGCAGCTCCGGACAGGCTTATGGCTACACCTTC.

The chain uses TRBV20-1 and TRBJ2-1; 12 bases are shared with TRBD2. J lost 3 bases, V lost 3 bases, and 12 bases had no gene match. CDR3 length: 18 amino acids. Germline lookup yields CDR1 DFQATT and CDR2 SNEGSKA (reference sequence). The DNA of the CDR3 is TGCAGTGCTAGTGCGACTAGCGGGAGCCTAGTGGACTACAATGAGCAGTTCTTC. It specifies CSASATSGSLVDYNEQFF.

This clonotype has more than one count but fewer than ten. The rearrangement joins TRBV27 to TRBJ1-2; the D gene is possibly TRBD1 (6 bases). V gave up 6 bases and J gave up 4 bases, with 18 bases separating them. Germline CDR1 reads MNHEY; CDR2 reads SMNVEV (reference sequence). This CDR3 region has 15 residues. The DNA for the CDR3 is TGTGCCAGCAGGATGGGTGGGGGCTTCCCCTATGGCTACACCTTC. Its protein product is CASRMGGGFPYGYTF.

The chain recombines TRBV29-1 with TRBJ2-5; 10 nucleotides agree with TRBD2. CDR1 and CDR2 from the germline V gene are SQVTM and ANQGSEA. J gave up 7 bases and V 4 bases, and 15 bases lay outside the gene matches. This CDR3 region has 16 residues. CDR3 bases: TGCAGCGTTGGAGCGCTAGCGGGAGTGGCCATTGGGACCCAGTACTTC. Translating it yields CSVGALAGVAIGTQYF.

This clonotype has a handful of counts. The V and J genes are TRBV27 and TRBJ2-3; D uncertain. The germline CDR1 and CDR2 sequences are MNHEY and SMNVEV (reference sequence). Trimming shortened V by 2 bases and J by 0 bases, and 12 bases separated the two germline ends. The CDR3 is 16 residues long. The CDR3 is CASSLESPASTDTQYF. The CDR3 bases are TGTGCCAGCAGTTTAGAATCGCCCGCGAGCACAGATACGCAGTATTTT.

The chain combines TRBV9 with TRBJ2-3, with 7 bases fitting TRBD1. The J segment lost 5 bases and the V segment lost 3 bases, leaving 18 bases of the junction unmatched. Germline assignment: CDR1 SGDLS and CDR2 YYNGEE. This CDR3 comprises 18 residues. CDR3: CASSDPITGDDDGDTQYF. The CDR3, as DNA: TGTGCCAGCAGCGATCCAATTACAGGGGATGATGATGGAGATACGCAGTATTTT. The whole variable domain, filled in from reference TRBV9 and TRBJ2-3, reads DSGVTQTPKHLITATGQRVTLRCSPRSGDLSVYWYQQSLDQGLQFLIQYYNGEERAKGNILERFSAQQFPDLHSELNLSSLELGDSALYFCASSDPITGDDDGDTQYFGPGTRLTVL.

Here the CDR3 DNA reads TGTGCCAGCAGCTTGAGAGACAGATGGACCGGGGAGCTGTTTTTT. Protein: CASSLRDRWTGELFF. This sequence joins TRBV5-5 and TRBJ2-2; possibly TRBD1 for D (5 bases). The CDR3 extends over 15 amino acids. V was shortened by 1 base and J by 5 bases, with 12 bases between the two germline ends. Germline CDR1 SGHKS, CDR2 YYEKEE (reference sequence).

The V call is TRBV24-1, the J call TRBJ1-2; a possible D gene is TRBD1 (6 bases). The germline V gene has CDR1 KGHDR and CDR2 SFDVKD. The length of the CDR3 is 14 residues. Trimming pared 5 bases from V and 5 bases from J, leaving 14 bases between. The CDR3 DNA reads TGTGCCACCAGTGGACAGGCGAACAATTATGGCTACACCTTC. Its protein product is CATSGQANNYGYTF.

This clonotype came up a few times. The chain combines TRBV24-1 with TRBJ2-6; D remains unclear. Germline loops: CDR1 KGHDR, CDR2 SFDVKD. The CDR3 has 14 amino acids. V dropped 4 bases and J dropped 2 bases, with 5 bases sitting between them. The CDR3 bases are TGTGCCACCAGTGAGGACCCTGGGGCCAACGTCCTGACTTTC. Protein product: CATSEDPGANVLTF.

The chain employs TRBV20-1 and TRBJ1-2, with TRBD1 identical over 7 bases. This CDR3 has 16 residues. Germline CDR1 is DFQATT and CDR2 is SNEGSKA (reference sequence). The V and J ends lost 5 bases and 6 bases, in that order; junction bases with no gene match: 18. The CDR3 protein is CSARHSSGQAIHGYTF. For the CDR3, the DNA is TGCAGTGCTCGGCACTCTTCTGGACAGGCGATCCATGGCTACACCTTC.